The source of this T cell receptor beta chain is a study of cytomegalovirus exposure and HLA in healthy donors. Study outcomes and limitations: In a later analysis, TCR beta V- and J-gene trimming showed a link to a missense DCLRE1C variant. Segments of the TCR beta V type were, in most cases, productive about 87% or about 30% of the time in an earlier analysis. In the analysis, some V segments, TRBV6-2 and TRBV6-3 included, were excluded as indistinguishable.

About this clone itself: What it recognizes is unknown.

Germline CDR1 and CDR2: LNHDA and SQIVND (reference sequence). Trimming removed 9 bases at V and 1 base at J, with 6 bases between. The CDR3 is 11 residues long. The PCR employed 60 Vbeta primers together with 13 Jbeta primers. In the authors' workflow: In a later analysis, of 80 million to 90 million unique beta chains, about 12 million appeared in at least two donors. The table came from immunoSEQ multiplex PCR; TCRdb's copy has only in-frame clones and leaves some out. V and J calls and clone size follow that table, whereas D and trimming were derived from the DNA. The table records just over 60,000 clones, roughly 86% of them present only once.

The TCR sequence derives from a young man in good health and CMV-seronegative. This chain uses TRBV19 with TRBJ1-1, with D unclear. The specimen was PBMCs. CDR3 sequence reads: CARVRNTEAFF. For the CDR3, the DNA is TGTGCCAGGGTGAGGAACACTGAAGCTTTCTTT.